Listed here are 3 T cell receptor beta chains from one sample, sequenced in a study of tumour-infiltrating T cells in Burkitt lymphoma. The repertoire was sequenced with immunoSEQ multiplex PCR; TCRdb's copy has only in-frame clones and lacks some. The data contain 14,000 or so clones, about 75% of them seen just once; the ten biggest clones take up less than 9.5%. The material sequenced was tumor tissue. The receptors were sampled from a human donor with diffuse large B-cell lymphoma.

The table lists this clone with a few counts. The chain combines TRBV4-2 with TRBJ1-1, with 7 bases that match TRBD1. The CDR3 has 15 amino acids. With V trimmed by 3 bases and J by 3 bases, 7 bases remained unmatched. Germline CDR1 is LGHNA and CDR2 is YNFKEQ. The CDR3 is CASSHPGQTHTEAFF. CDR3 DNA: TGTGCCAGCAGCCACCCGGGACAGACCCACACTGAAGCTTTCTTT.

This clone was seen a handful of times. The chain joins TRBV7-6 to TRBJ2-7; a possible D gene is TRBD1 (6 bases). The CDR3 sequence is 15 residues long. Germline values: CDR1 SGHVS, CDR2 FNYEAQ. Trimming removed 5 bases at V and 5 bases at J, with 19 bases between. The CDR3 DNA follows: TGTGCCAGCAGCCCACATAGGCGGCCAGGGGACGAGCAGTACGTC. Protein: CASSPHRRPGDEQYV.

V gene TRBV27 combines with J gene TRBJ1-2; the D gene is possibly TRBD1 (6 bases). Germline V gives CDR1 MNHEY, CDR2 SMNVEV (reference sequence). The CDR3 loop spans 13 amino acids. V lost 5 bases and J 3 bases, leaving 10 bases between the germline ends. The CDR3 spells CASSPTGYYGYTF. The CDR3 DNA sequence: TGTGCCAGCAGTCCAACAGGGTACTATGGCTACACCTTC.